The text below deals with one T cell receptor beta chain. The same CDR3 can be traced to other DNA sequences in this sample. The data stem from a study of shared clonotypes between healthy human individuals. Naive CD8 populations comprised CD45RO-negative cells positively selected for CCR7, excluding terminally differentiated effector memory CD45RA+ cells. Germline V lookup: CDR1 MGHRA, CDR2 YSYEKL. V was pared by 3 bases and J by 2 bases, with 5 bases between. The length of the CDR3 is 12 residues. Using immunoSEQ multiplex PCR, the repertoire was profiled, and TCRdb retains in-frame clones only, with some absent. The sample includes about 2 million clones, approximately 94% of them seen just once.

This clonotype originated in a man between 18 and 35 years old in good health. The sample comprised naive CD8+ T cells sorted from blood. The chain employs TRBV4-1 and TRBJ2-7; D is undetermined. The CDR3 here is CASSQGPYEQYF. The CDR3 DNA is TGCGCCAGCAGCCAGGGTCCCTACGAGCAGTACTTC.